The 14 T cell receptor beta chains presented below share a single source sample, sequenced in a study of shared clonotypes between healthy human individuals. Profiling relied on immunoSEQ multiplex PCR, and the TCRdb table lists in-frame clones only, not all of them. The table records roughly 2,500,000 clones, 80% to 95% of them present only once. Sequenced material: naive CD4+ T cells from PBMCs. As for subset: CD45RA+ positively selected. The receptor set was obtained from a man between 18 and 35 years old in good health. Some clones in this sample may be carry-over from other donors' samples.

This chain links TRBV15 with TRBJ2-7; a possible D gene is TRBD2 (5 bases). CDR1 and CDR2 (germline): LNHNV, YYDKDF (reference sequence). V was cut by 0 bases and J by 2 bases, with 14 bases left in between. CDR3 length: 16 amino acids. CDR3 sequence (DNA): TGTGCCACCAGCAGAGATCGGGGTACGAAGGCCTACGAGCAGTACTTC. Residues: CATSRDRGTKAYEQYF.

The chain is built from TRBV19 and TRBJ2-1; the match to TRBD2 covers 9 bases. The V and J ends lost 3 bases and 6 bases, in that order; junction bases with no gene match: 6. The length of the CDR3 is 15 residues. Germline lookup yields CDR1 LNHDA and CDR2 SQIVND (reference sequence). CDR3 DNA: TGTGCCAGTAGTATGTCGACTAGCGGTTCCAATGAGCAGTTCTTC. It is translated as CASSMSTSGSNEQFF.

This chain joins TRBV19 and TRBJ1-4; 10 bases match TRBD1. Germline loops: CDR1 LNHDA, CDR2 SQIVND (reference sequence). The V segment lost 2 bases and the J segment 7 bases; nucleotides outside the gene matches: 4. The CDR3 length is 15 residues. The CDR3 sequence: CASSISTGGSEKLFF. The CDR3 DNA reads TGTGCCAGTAGTATATCGACAGGGGGCAGTGAAAAACTGTTTTTT.

The chain joins TRBV6-6 to TRBJ2-1; a weak D match, TRBD1 (6 bases). Germline CDR1 reads MNHNY; CDR2 reads SVGAGI (reference sequence). V was clipped by 2 bases and J by 2 bases, with 10 bases between them. The CDR3 totals 15 residues. The CDR3 loop reads CASSYGGIAYNEQFF. CDR3 sequence (DNA): TGTGCCAGCAGTTACGGGGGCATAGCCTACAATGAGCAGTTCTTC.

This chain connects TRBV9 to TRBJ1-4; D not certain. With 4 bases removed from V and 0 bases from J, the gap between germline ends came to 10 bases. This CDR3 contains 15 residues. CDR1 SGDLS and CDR2 YYNGEE come from the germline V gene. DNA for the CDR3: TGTGCCAGCAGCCTCGGGGTTGCAACTAATGAAAAACTGTTTTTT. Its protein product is CASSLGVATNEKLFF.

This rearrangement joins TRBV4-1 to TRBJ1-1; 9 bases agree with TRBD1. This CDR3 has 15 amino acids. The germline V gene encodes CDR1 MGHRA and CDR2 YSYEKL. The junction had 7 bases not matched to a gene; V was cut back by 3 bases and J by 5 bases. The CDR3 reads CASSHLQGAMTEAFF. The CDR3 region has the DNA TGCGCCAGCAGCCATCTACAGGGGGCGATGACTGAAGCTTTCTTT.

This rearrangement joins TRBV6-5 to TRBJ2-1; D is uncertain. CDR1 and CDR2 (germline): MNHEY, SVGAGI. V lost 2 bases to trimming and J lost 7 bases, with 12 bases between them. There are 14 residues in the CDR3. For the CDR3, the DNA is TGTGCCAGCAGTTACGCGAAAACCTTAAATGAGCAGTTCTTC. Residues: CASSYAKTLNEQFF.

The genes are TRBV19 and TRBJ2-3, with 8 bases aligning to TRBD2. The CDR3 consists of 16 residues. In germline, CDR1 is LNHDA, CDR2 SQIVND (reference sequence). V lost 6 bases, J lost 5 bases, and 13 bases stayed unmatched. DNA of the CDR3: TGTGCCAGTAGATTTTCGCAACGGGAGGGCAGAGATACGCAGTATTTT. Translation: CASRFSQREGRDTQYF.

V and J are TRBV10-2 and TRBJ2-7, with TRBD2 matching over 7 bases. Unmatched junction bases numbered 27, after V lost 4 bases and J lost 3 bases. CDR3 length: 21 residues. Germline CDR1 is WSHSY and CDR2 is SAAADI. The DNA for the CDR3 is TGCGCCAGCAGTGGTACAGGAAACCCTGGACTAGTCGGAGGCCCCTACTACGAGCAGTACTTC. Translated: CASSGTGNPGLVGGPYYEQYF.

This chain joins TRBV7-8 and TRBJ2-3; 8 nucleotides match TRBD1. CDR1 is SGHVS and CDR2 is FQNEAQ in the germline V gene. The V segment lost 5 bases and the J segment 4 bases; nucleotides outside the gene matches: 8. This CDR3 has 15 residues. The DNA of the CDR3 is TGTGCCAGCAGCGTACGACAGGGGTTACCAGATACGCAGTATTTT. Translated: CASSVRQGLPDTQYF.

This clone has a single count. Other DNA sequences in the sample encode the same CDR3. The chain is built from TRBV14 and TRBJ1-1; D is undetermined. The CDR3 spans 13 residues. Germline values: CDR1 SGHDN, CDR2 FVKESK. V was cut by 1 base and J by 3 bases, with 6 bases left in between. The CDR3 loop is CASSQGPYTEAFF. CDR3 coding DNA: TGTGCCAGCAGCCAAGGACCCTACACTGAAGCTTTCTTT.

The gene calls are TRBV18 and TRBJ2-1, with 7 bases identical to TRBD1. The CDR3 has 15 amino acids. J was trimmed by 6 bases and V by 0 bases; bases with no gene match: 5. Germline CDR1 reads KGHSH; CDR2 reads LQKENI. CDR3 sequence (DNA): TGTGCCAGCTCACCACCGCGACAGGGCTCCAATGAGCAGTTCTTC. Translated, it gives CASSPPRQGSNEQFF.

The chain is built from TRBV7-2 and TRBJ1-4; tentatively, D is TRBD1 (6 bases). Germline CDR1 SGHTA, CDR2 FQGNSA. V was trimmed by 5 bases and J by 8 bases, leaving 15 bases between them. The CDR3 has 14 residues. The CDR3 DNA reads TGTGCCAGCAGCCTCCGAGGACAGTTCGAAAAACTGTTTTTT. Its protein is CASSLRGQFEKLFF.

The chain recombines TRBV7-3 with TRBJ2-7; TRBD1 agrees at 7 bases. The germline V gene has CDR1 SGHTA and CDR2 FQGTGA. The CDR3 covers 15 residues. The trim removed 2 bases at V and 2 bases at J, leaving 6 bases unmatched. Written as DNA, the CDR3 is TGTGCCAGCAGCTTACGGGACAGCTCAACCTACGAGCAGTACTTC. Its translation: CASSLRDSSTYEQYF.